The T cell receptor beta chain under discussion was sequenced for a study of PD-1 blockade in classical Hodgkin lymphoma. Overall study results and limits: Similar baseline diversity was found in complete responders and newly diagnosed patients.

The CDR3 loop spans 15 amino acids. V gave up 2 bases and J gave up 1 base, with 12 bases separating them. The germline V gene has CDR1 MNHEY and CDR2 SMNVEV (reference sequence). Libraries were prepared by immunoSEQ multiplex PCR; TCRdb keeps only in-frame clonotypes and omits some of them. Here the sample spans about 7,000 clones, 70% to 80% being singletons. Every patient was affected by relapse after autologous stem cell transplantation, while exposure to brentuximab vedotin was not uniform. CD4+ T cells were purified from thawed PBMCs by magnetic negative selection. Patients had relapsed/refractory classical Hodgkin lymphoma with complete response, partial response or progressive disease as best response. Note on this clone: Antigen: not known.

The V and J genes are TRBV27 and TRBJ2-7; unclear D gene. The TCR comes from a human donor with classical Hodgkin lymphoma. The starting material was CD4+ T cells from blood, obtained at baseline. CDR3 sequence (DNA): TGTGCCAGCAGTTTAAGTCGGGCAGAATCCTACGAGCAGTACTTC. Amino acids: CASSLSRAESYEQYF.